What follows are 22 T cell receptor beta chains derived from one specimen sequenced in a study of OX40 agonist ivuxolimab in advanced cancers. The data were produced by immunoSEQ multiplex PCR, yet TCRdb's version contains in-frame clones alone and is incomplete. The table has roughly 70,000 clones, about nine tenths seen once. Sample: CD4+ or CD8+ T cells sorted from blood, taken in a trial of the OX40 agonist ivuxolimab. Receptors were obtained from an adult with an advanced solid tumor such as melanoma, head and neck, liver or kidney cancer.

The J gene is TRBJ2-5, the V gene TRBV7-2, with 8 nucleotides matching TRBD2. The CDR3 loop spans 16 amino acids. V lost 5 bases and J lost 4; bases outside the gene matches: 12. Germline V gene lookup returns CDR1 SGHTA and CDR2 FQGNSA. CDR3 protein: CASSRQPGLGSETQYF. The CDR3, as DNA: TGTGCCAGCAGCCGACAACCGGGACTAGGGTCAGAGACCCAGTACTTC.

This chain connects TRBV5-4 to TRBJ2-7; 8 bases match TRBD2. This CDR3 comprises 15 residues. Germline CDR1 is SGHNT and CDR2 is YYREEE (reference sequence). Trimming removed 5 bases from V and 5 bases from J; junction bases left unmatched: 12. CDR3 DNA: TGTGCCAGCAGGCAAACCGGGACTAGAGGTGACGAGCAGTACTTC. Residues: CASRQTGTRGDEQYF.

This sequence joins TRBV5-5 and TRBJ2-7; 12 bases align to TRBD2. The CDR3 has 16 amino acids. Germline CDR1 reads SGHKS; CDR2 reads YYEKEE (reference sequence). V was clipped by 4 bases and J by 5 bases; unmatched bases: 10. CDR3 sequence reads: CASSAMTSGGGDEQYF. CDR3 bases: TGTGCCAGCAGCGCAATGACTAGCGGGGGAGGGGACGAGCAGTACTTC.

The V gene is TRBV15, the J gene TRBJ2-2; D gene ambiguous. Germline lookup yields CDR1 LNHNV and CDR2 YYDKDF (reference sequence). The V and J ends lost 0 bases and 4 bases respectively, with 3 bases between them. The CDR3 totals 13 residues. The CDR3 spells CATSREGTGELFF. As DNA, the CDR3 is TGTGCCACCAGCAGAGAGGGCACCGGGGAGCTGTTTTTT.

The chain links TRBV9 to TRBJ2-7, with 14 bases matching TRBD2. Germline CDR1 is SGDLS and CDR2 is YYNGEE. The J segment lost 1 base and the V segment lost 4 bases, leaving 4 bases of the junction unmatched. The length of the CDR3 is 16 residues. As DNA, the CDR3 is TGTGCCAGCAGCCCAGGGACTAGCGGGAGTTCCTACGAGCAGTACTTC. It yields the protein CASSPGTSGSSYEQYF.

The chain links TRBV6-1 to TRBJ1-5; D gene unclear. The germline V gene encodes CDR1 MNHNS and CDR2 SASEGT. Trimming pared 1 base from V and 0 bases from J, leaving 7 bases between. The CDR3 length is 15 residues. The CDR3 loop reads CASSEVGLSNQPQHF. The CDR3, as DNA: TGTGCCAGCAGTGAAGTGGGCCTTAGCAATCAGCCCCAGCATTTT.

This chain joins TRBV6-1 and TRBJ1-1, with TRBD1 as a possible D gene (5 bases). The germline CDR1 and CDR2 sequences are MNHNS and SASEGT. CDR3 length: 14 residues. V lost 7 bases and J lost 5, with 17 bases in between. CDR3 in amino acids: CASTYGAGDTEAFF. CDR3 DNA: TGTGCCAGCACCTACGGGGCAGGCGATACTGAAGCTTTCTTT.

This clone was recorded only once. J is TRBJ2-5 and V is TRBV5-4; 7 bases line up with TRBD1. V dropped 2 bases and J dropped 5; count of bases not matched to a gene: 6. Germline values: CDR1 SGHNT, CDR2 YYREEE (reference sequence). The CDR3 spans 14 residues. CDR3 in amino acids: CASSLQGIGETQYF. In DNA, the CDR3 is TGTGCCAGCAGCTTACAGGGGATCGGGGAGACCCAGTACTTC.

The chain is built from TRBV11-3 and TRBJ1-3; D not resolved. V gave up 3 bases and J gave up 1 base, with 4 bases separating them. Germline V gives CDR1 SGHNT, CDR2 YENEEA. The CDR3 extends over 13 amino acids. The CDR3 nucleotides read TGTGCCAGCAGCTTGGAATCTGGAAACACCATATATTTT. Translation: CASSLESGNTIYF. Complete variable domain (other parts from reference TRBV11-3 and TRBJ1-3): EAGVVQSPRYKIIEKKQPVAFWCNPISGHNTLYWYLQNLGQGPELLIRYENEEAVDDSQLPKDRFSAERLKGVDSTLKIQPAELGDSAVYLCASSLESGNTIYFGEGSWLTVV.

This clone was observed once. In DNA, the CDR3 is TGTGCCAGCAGCCCAAACCCCAGCGGGAGGGCCACCGGGGAGCTGTTTTTT. Residues: CASSPNPSGRATGELFF. The chain joins TRBV7-3 to TRBJ2-2; 10 positions agree with TRBD2. Losses at the gene ends were 5 bases for V and 4 bases for J; bases not matched to a gene: 10. The CDR3 has 17 amino acids. The germline V gene has CDR1 SGHTA and CDR2 FQGTGA.

The CDR3 DNA sequence: TGTGCCAGCAGCTTCAGGGGGGGAATATACAATGAGCAGTTCTTC. Protein sequence: CASSFRGGIYNEQFF. The chain is built from TRBV6-5 and TRBJ2-1; D assignment may be TRBD1 or TRBD2 (7 bases each). The CDR3 consists of 15 residues. The germline gives CDR1 MNHEY, CDR2 SVGAGI. Trimming removed 6 bases from V and 4 bases from J, with 16 bases in between.

This clone was counted once. The V call is TRBV10-1, the J call TRBJ2-3; D perhaps matches TRBD1 (6 bases). This CDR3 has 13 amino acids. The ends were cut back, 6 bases at V and 4 bases at J, with 11 bases in the middle. Germline V gene lookup returns CDR1 WNHNN and CDR2 SYGVQD (reference sequence). The CDR3 reads CASRQGAADTQYF. Written as DNA, the CDR3 is TGCGCCAGCAGACAGGGAGCAGCAGATACGCAGTATTTT.

The chain is built from TRBV11-2 and TRBJ2-7; a possible D gene is TRBD1 (5 bases). CDR1 is SGHAT, CDR2 FQNNGV, per germline. The V end lost 1 base, the J end lost 7 bases, and 14 bases lay between the germline ends. The CDR3 has 14 amino acids. CDR3 loop: CASSLVLGAEEQYF. The CDR3 bases are TGTGCCAGCAGCTTAGTTTTAGGGGCGGAAGAGCAGTACTTC.

This clone has only one observation. The chain links TRBV6-1 to TRBJ2-3; the D is unclear. This CDR3 contains 14 residues. V lost 7 bases to trimming and J lost 3 bases, with 14 bases between them. Germline CDR1 reads MNHNS; CDR2 reads SASEGT. The CDR3 sequence is CASTYWTGTDTQYF. As DNA, the CDR3 is TGTGCCAGCACGTACTGGACCGGAACAGATACGCAGTATTTT.

The chain recombines TRBV2 with TRBJ1-1; D gene unclear. Germline CDR1 is SNHLY and CDR2 is FYNNEI. Trimming took off 4 bases at V and 3 bases at J, with 9 bases between the two ends. The CDR3 is made up of 13 amino acids. The CDR3 region has the DNA TGTGCCAGCAGTGGGTATATGGACACTGAAGCTTTCTTT. It codes for CASSGYMDTEAFF.

The CDR3 sequence is CASSPLQTNTEAFF. The DNA for the CDR3 is TGTGCCAGCTCACCATTACAAACGAACACTGAAGCTTTCTTT. The V call is TRBV18, the J call TRBJ1-1, with no clear D. V gave up 2 bases and J gave up 1 base, with 8 bases separating them. Per germline, CDR1 KGHSH and CDR2 LQKENI. This CDR3 is built from 14 residues.

This clone was observed a few times. The sample has other DNA sequences that encode this CDR3 too. The chain uses TRBV14 and TRBJ2-5, with D possibly matching TRBD2 (6 bases). The CDR3 has 17 residues. Germline-derived CDR1 and CDR2 are SGHDN and FVKESK. The germline V and J ends were trimmed by 1 base and 3 bases, with 18 bases remaining between them. CDR3 sequence reads: CASSQGLGRELKETQYF. The CDR3 DNA sequence: TGTGCCAGCAGCCAAGGTCTCGGGAGAGAACTAAAAGAGACCCAGTACTTC.

The chain links TRBV6-5 to TRBJ1-1, with 8 positions matching TRBD1. With 5 bases clipped from V and 4 bases from J, the junction kept 9 bases outside the gene matches. Germline assignment: CDR1 MNHEY and CDR2 SVGAGI. There are 15 residues in the CDR3. CDR3: CASSPDNRGGTEAFF. The CDR3 DNA reads as TGTGCCAGCAGTCCGGATAACAGGGGGGGCACTGAAGCTTTCTTT.

The CDR3 loop reads CASSVVAGDITGELFF. Here the CDR3 DNA reads TGTGCCAGCAGCGTAGTAGCGGGAGATATAACCGGGGAGCTGTTTTTT. The rearrangement uses TRBV9 and TRBJ2-2; 9 nucleotides agree with TRBD2. Germline V lookup: CDR1 SGDLS, CDR2 YYNGEE. J was trimmed by 5 bases and V by 0 bases; bases with no gene match: 5. The CDR3 totals 16 residues.

The chain has TRBV28 and TRBJ1-3; the D is unclear. Germline lookup yields CDR1 MDHEN and CDR2 SYDVKM. V dropped 5 bases and J dropped 0 bases, with 8 bases sitting between them. The CDR3 runs 14 residues. In DNA, the CDR3 is TGTGCCAGCAGTGGCCCGGGCTCTGGAAACACCATATATTTT. This encodes CASSGPGSGNTIYF.

The J gene is TRBJ2-5, the V gene TRBV5-1, with TRBD2 identical over 12 bases. Germline CDR1 and CDR2: SGHRS and YFSETQ. The CDR3 length is 19 residues. V lost 0 bases to trimming and J lost 3 bases; unmatched junction nucleotides: 12. CDR3 DNA sequence: TGCGCCAGCAGCTTGGGAGGACTAGCGGGGAGAGGCGCCAAAGAGACCCAGTACTTC. The encoded protein is CASSLGGLAGRGAKETQYF.

In nucleotides, the CDR3 is TGTGCCAGCATGGACTTTGGCACTGAAGCTTTCTTT. Translation gives CASMDFGTEAFF. The rearrangement uses TRBV2 and TRBJ1-1, with D hard to call. V was trimmed by 7 bases and J by 4 bases, leaving 10 bases between them. This CDR3 has 12 amino acids. Looked up from germline, CDR1 is SNHLY and CDR2 is FYNNEI. Using reference TRBV2 and TRBJ1-1 for the parts outside the CDR3, the full variable domain is EPEVTQTPSHQVTQMGQEVILRCVPISNHLYFYWYRQILGQKVEFLVSFYNNEISEKSEIFDDQFSVERPDGSNFTLKIRSTKLEDSAMYFCASMDFGTEAFFGQGTRLTVV.